The present TCR beta chain was sequenced within a study of blood T cell repertoires in COVID-19. Clones were read by immunoSEQ multiplex PCR, and TCRdb kept only the in-frame ones, dropping some. The sample lists over 400,000 clones, around 86% seen once, with 1.4% in the top ten. Between the trimmed V and J ends, which lost 3 bases and 6 bases, there was a span of 11 bases. This CDR3 spans 13 amino acids. Germline V gene sequence: CDR1 DFQATT, CDR2 SNEGSKA (reference sequence). Sequences were obtained from peripheral blood. The sequence came from a woman aged 30 to 39 with active or convalescent COVID-19. This chain links TRBV20-1 with TRBJ1-4; D remains unclear. CDR3 residues: CSASSPPDEKLFF. DNA of the CDR3: TGCAGTGCTAGTTCCCCCCCAGATGAAAAACTGTTTTTT.